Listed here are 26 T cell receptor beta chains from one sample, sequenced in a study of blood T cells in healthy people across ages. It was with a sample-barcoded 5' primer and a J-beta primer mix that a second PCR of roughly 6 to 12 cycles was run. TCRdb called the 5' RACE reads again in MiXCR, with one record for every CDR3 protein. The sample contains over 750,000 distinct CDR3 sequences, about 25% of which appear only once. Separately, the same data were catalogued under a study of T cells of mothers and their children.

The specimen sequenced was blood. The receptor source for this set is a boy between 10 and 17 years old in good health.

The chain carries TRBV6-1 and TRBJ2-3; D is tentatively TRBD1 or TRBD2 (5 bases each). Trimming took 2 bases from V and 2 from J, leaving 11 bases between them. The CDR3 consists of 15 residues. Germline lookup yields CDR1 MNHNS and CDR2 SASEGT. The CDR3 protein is CASSEWDQNTDTQYF. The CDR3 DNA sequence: TGTGCCAGCAGTGAATGGGACCAGAACACAGATACGCAGTATTTT.

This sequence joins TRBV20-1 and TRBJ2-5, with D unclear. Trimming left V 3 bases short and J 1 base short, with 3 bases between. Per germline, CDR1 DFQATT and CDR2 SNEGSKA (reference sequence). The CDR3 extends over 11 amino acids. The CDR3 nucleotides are TGCAGTGCTAGGCCCCAAGAGACCCAGTACTTC. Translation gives CSARPQETQYF.

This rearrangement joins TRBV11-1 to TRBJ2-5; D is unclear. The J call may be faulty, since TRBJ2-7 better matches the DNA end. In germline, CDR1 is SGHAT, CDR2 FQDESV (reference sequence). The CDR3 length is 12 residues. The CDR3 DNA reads TGTGCCAGCAGCTTCCAGCTCGGCGAGCAGTACTTC. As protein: CASSFQLGEQYF.

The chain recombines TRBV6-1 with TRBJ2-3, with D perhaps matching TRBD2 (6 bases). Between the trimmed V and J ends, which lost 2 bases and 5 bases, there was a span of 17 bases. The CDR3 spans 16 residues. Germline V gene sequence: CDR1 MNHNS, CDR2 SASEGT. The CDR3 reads CASSEIAAGIIDTQYF. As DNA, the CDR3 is TGTGCCAGCAGTGAAATAGCGGCCGGTATAATAGATACGCAGTATTTT.

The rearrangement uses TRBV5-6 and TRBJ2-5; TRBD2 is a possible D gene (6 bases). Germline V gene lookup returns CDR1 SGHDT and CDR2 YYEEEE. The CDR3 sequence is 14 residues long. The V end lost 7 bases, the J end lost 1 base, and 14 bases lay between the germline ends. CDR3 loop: CASESSERQETQYF. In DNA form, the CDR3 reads TGTGCCAGCGAATCTAGCGAACGCCAAGAGACCCAGTACTTC.

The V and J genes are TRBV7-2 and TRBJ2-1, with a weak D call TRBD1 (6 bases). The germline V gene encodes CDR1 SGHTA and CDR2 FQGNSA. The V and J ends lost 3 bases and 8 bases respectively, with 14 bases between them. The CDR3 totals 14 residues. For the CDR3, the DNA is TGTGCCAGCAGCTTCCTAAACAGGGTCCATGAGCAGTTCTTC. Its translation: CASSFLNRVHEQFF.

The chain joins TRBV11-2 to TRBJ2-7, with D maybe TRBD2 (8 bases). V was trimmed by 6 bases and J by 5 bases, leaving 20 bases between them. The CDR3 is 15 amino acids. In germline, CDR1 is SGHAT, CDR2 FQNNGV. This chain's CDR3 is CASRSRGTSFHEQYF. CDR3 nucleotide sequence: TGTGCCAGCAGGTCCAGGGGGACTAGTTTCCACGAGCAGTACTTC.

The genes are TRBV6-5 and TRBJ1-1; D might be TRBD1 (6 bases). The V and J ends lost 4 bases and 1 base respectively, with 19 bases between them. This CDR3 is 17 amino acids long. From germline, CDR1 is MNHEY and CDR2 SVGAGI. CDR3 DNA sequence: TGTGCCAGCAGTTTCCCGGTGGAGGGGGATTCGAACACTGAAGCTTTCTTT. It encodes CASSFPVEGDSNTEAFF.

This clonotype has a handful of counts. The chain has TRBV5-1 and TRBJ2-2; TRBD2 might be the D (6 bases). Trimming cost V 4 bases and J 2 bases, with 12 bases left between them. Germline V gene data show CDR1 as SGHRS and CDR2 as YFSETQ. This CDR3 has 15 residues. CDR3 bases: TGCGCCAGCAGCCGGGGGACGGGAAACACCGGGGAGCTGTTTTTT. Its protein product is CASSRGTGNTGELFF.

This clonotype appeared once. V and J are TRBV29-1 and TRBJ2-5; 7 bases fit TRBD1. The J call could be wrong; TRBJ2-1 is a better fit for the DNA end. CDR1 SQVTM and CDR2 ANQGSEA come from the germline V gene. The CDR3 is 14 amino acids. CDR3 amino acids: CSAGKGGAINEQFF. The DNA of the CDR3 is TGCAGCGCTGGGAAAGGGGGCGCGATAAATGAGCAGTTCTTC.

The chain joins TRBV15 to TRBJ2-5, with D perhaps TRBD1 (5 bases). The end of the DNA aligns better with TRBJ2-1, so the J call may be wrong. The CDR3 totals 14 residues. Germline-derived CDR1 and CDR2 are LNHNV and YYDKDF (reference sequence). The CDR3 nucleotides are TGTGCCACCGGTAAATACCTTCAGGGCGATGAGCAGTTCTTC. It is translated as CATGKYLQGDEQFF.

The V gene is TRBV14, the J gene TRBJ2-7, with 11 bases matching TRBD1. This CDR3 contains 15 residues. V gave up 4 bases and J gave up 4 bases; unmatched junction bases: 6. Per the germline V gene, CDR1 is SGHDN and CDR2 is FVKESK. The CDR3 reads CASSPWTGGEYEQYF. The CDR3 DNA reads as TGTGCCAGCAGCCCTTGGACAGGGGGCGAGTACGAGCAGTACTTC.

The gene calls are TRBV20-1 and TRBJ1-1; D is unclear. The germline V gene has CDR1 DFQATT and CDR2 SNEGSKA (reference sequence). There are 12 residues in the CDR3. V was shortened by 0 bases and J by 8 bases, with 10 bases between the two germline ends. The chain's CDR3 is CSARDSGTEAFF. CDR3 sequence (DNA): TGCAGTGCTAGAGATTCCGGAACAGAAGCTTTCTTT.

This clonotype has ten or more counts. CDR3 in amino acids: CASSLGQGRGYTF. CDR3 sequence (DNA): TGTGCCAGCAGCTTAGGACAGGGGCGCGGCTACACCTTC. The chain employs TRBV7-9 and TRBJ1-2; 8 positions match TRBD1. V lost 1 base, J lost 8 bases, and 3 bases stayed unmatched. CDR3 size: 13 residues. Per germline, CDR1 SEHNR and CDR2 FQNEAQ (reference sequence).

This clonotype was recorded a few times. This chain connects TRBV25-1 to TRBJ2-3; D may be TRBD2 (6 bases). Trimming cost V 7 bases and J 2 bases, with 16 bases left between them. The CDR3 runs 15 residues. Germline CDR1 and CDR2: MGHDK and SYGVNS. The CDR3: CASTDSGLNTDTQYF. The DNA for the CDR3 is TGTGCCAGCACCGACTCGGGACTGAACACAGATACGCAGTATTTT.

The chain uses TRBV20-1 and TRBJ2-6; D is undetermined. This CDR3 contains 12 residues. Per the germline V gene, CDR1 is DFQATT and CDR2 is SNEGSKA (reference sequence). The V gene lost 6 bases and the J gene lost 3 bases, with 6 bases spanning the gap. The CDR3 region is CSAPSGANVLTF. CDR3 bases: TGCAGTGCCCCGAGTGGGGCCAACGTCCTGACTTTC.

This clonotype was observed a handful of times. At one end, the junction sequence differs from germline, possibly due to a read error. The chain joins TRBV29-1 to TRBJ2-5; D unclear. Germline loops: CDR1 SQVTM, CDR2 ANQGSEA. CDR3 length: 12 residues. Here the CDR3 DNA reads TGCAGCGCGAGGATGTGGGAAGAGACCCGGTACTTC. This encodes CSARMWEETRYF.

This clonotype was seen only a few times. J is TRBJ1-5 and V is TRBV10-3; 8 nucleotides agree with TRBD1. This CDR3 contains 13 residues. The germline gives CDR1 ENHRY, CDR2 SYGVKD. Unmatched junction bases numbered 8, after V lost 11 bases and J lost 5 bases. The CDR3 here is CAVQGGLYQPQHF. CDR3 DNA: TGTGCCGTACAGGGGGGCCTCTATCAGCCCCAGCATTTT.

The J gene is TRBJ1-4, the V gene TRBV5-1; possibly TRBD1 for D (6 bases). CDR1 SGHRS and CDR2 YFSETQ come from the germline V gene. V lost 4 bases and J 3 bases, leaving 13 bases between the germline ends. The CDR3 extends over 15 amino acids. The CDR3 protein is CASSQLQGANEKLFF. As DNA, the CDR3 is TGCGCCAGCAGCCAATTACAGGGAGCTAATGAAAAACTGTTTTTT.

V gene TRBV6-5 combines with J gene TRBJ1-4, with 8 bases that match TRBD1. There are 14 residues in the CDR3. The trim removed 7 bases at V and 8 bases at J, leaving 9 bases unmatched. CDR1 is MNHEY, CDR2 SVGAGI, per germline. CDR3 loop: CASTFGQGGEKLFF. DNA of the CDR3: TGTGCCAGCACCTTCGGACAGGGAGGAGAAAAACTGTTTTTT.

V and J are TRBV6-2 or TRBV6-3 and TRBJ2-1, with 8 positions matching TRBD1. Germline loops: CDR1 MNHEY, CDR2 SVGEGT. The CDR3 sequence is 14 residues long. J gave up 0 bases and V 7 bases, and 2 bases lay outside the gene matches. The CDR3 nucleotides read TGTGCCAGCAAGGGACAGGCCTCCTACAATGAGCAGTTCTTC. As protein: CASKGQASYNEQFF.

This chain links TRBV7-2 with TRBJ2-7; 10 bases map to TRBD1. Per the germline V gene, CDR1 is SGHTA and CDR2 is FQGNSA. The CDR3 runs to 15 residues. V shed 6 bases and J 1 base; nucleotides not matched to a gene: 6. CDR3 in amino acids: CASRPGQGSSYEQYF. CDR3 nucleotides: TGTGCCAGCAGACCGGGACAGGGGAGTTCCTACGAGCAGTACTTC.

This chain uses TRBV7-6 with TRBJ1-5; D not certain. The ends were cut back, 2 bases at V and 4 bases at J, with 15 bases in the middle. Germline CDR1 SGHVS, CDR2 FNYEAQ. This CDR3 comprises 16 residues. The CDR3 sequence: CASSLLPGSTNQPQHF. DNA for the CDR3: TGTGCCAGCAGCTTATTGCCGGGATCAACGAATCAGCCCCAGCATTTT.

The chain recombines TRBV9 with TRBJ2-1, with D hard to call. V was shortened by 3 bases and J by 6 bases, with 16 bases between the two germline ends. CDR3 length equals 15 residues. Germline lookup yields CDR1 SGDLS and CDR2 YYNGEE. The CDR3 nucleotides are TGTGCCAGCAGCGGAGGTAATCGTCGGGCCAATGAGCAGTTCTTC. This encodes CASSGGNRRANEQFF.

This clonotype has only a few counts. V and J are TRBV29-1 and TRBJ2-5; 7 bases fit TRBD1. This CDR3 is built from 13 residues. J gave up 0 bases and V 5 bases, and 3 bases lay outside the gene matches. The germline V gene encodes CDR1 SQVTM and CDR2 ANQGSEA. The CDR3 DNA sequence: TGCAGCGTTTACACAGGGGACCAAGAGACCCAGTACTTC. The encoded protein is CSVYTGDQETQYF.

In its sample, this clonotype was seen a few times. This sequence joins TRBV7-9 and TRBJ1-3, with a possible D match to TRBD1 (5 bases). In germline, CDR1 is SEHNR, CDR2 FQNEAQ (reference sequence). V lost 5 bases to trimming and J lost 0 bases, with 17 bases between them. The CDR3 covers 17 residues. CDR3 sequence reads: CASSPRGEPVSGNTIYF. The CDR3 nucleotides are TGTGCCAGCAGCCCCCGGGGGGAGCCGGTCTCTGGAAACACCATATATTTT. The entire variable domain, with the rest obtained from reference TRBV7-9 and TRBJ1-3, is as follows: DTGVSQNPRHKITKRGQNVTFRCDPISEHNRLYWYRQTLGQGPEFLTYFQNEAQLEKSRLLSDRFSAERPKGSFSTLEIQRTEQGDSAMYLCASSPRGEPVSGNTIYFGEGSWLTVV.